This passage covers 11 T cell receptor beta chains from one sample sequenced in a study of monozygotic twins with inflammatory bowel disease. TCRdb re-called the 5' RACE reads, yielding one record per CDR3 amino acid sequence without DNA. This listing includes fewer than 550,000 distinct CDR3 sequences. Specimen: blood. The receptors shown here come from a human donor with ulcerative colitis or Crohn's disease, or a healthy co-twin of an affected twin (not recorded which).

The chain uses TRBV19 and TRBJ1-5; TCRdb indicates TRBD1, and absent DNA this call remains unverified. Germline V CDR1 and CDR2: LNHDA, SQIVND (reference sequence). This CDR3 has 14 amino acids. The CDR3: CASRDGQGGQPQHF.

The J gene is TRBJ2-5, the V gene TRBV6-2 or TRBV6-3; no DNA is available, so the TRBD2 call from TCRdb remains unchecked. Germline V gives CDR1 MNHEY, CDR2 SVGEGT. The CDR3 totals 11 residues. CDR3 sequence: CASRREVSQYF.

The chain uses TRBV7-2 and TRBJ2-3. Germline CDR1 reads SGHTA; CDR2 reads FQGNSA. CDR3 size: 15 residues. This CDR3 reads CASSLVIGSWDTQYF.

The CDR3: CASRLTCGTAIYNEQFF. The chain joins TRBV12-2 to TRBJ2-1; no DNA is available, so the TRBD1 call from TCRdb remains unchecked. TRBV12-2 is recorded as a pseudogene. This CDR3 contains 17 residues.

This sequence joins TRBV10-2 and TRBJ2-7; the D gene TCRdb calls, TRBD1, cannot be checked with no DNA. CDR1 is WSHSY, CDR2 SAAADI, per germline. The CDR3 loop spans 13 amino acids. The CDR3 spells CASRTGGMDEQYF.

The J gene is TRBJ1-4, the V gene TRBV28; with no DNA, the TCRdb D assignment of TRBD1 cannot be verified. Germline CDR1 and CDR2: MDHEN and SYDVKM. The length of the CDR3 is 14 residues. The CDR3 sequence: CASSSGTEWEKLFF.

The gene calls are TRBV7-8 and TRBJ2-5; there is no DNA to check the TCRdb D call of TRBD1. This CDR3 is built from 14 residues. Looked up from germline, CDR1 is SGHVS and CDR2 is FQNEAQ. The CDR3 sequence: CASSWRRGAETQYF.

The gene calls are TRBV5-1 and TRBJ2-5; TCRdb picks TRBD1, but there is no DNA to check that call. The CDR3 covers 14 residues. Germline V gene sequence: CDR1 SGHRS, CDR2 YFSETQ. The CDR3 is CASSDRDPVLAQYF.

The chain is built from TRBV5-1 and TRBJ2-5; without DNA, the TCRdb call of TRBD1 cannot be checked. The CDR3 sequence is 14 residues long. The germline V gene has CDR1 SGHRS and CDR2 YFSETQ. CDR3: CASSGGRAQETQYF.

V and J are TRBV2 and TRBJ1-6; TCRdb picks TRBD1, but there is no DNA to check that call. From germline, CDR1 is SNHLY and CDR2 FYNNEI. CDR3 length: 16 residues. CDR3 region: CASSRDGSSYNSPLHF. Combining the CDR3 with reference TRBV2 and TRBJ1-6 gives the whole variable domain EPEVTQTPSHQVTQMGQEVILRCVPISNHLYFYWYRQILGQKVEFLVSFYNNEISEKSEIFDDQFSVERPDGSNFTLKIRSTKLEDSAMYFCASSRDGSSYNSPLHFGNGTRLTVT.

This chain connects TRBV11-2 to TRBJ2-3. This CDR3 region has 14 residues. Germline V gene lookup returns CDR1 SGHAT and CDR2 FQNNGV. The CDR3 loop reads CASSLPEGTDTQYF.